Below, 3 T cell receptor beta chains from the same sample are listed, as sequenced in a study of response to subunit inactivated influenza vaccine. TCRdb reanalysed the RT-PCR reads using MiXCR and keeps one entry per CDR3 protein. The repertoire has about 240,000 distinct CDR3 sequences, more than 10% of them found once; the top ten carry approximately 8.3%. The source was non-naive T cells sorted from PBMCs, collected about 14 days before vaccination. The receptors derive from a man in his fifties who received an inactivated influenza vaccine.

This clonotype was observed a handful of times. This chain links TRBV4-3 with TRBJ1-3; no definite D call. V dropped 0 bases and J dropped 4 bases, with 10 bases sitting between them. This CDR3 is 15 amino acids long. The germline V gene has CDR1 LGHNA and CDR2 YSLEER. CDR3 nucleotides: TGCGCCAGCAGCCAAGAACGGGCGCCCGGAAACACCATATATTTT. Protein sequence: CASSQERAPGNTIYF.

The chain has TRBV25-1 and TRBJ2-7; 7 bases align to TRBD1. V was pared by 8 bases and J by 3 bases, with 13 bases of the junction left unmatched. Germline CDR1 MGHDK, CDR2 SYGVNS. This CDR3 is built from 15 residues. CDR3 amino acids: CASSRPGQISYEQYF. DNA for the CDR3: TGTGCCAGCTCAAGGCCGGGACAGATAAGCTACGAGCAGTACTTC.

This clonotype was seen more than once but under ten times. V and J are TRBV12-3 or TRBV12-4 and TRBJ1-1; 10 bases fit TRBD1. Losses at the gene ends were 3 bases for V and 7 bases for J; bases not matched to a gene: 5. The CDR3 runs to 14 residues. The DNA of the CDR3 is TGTGCCAGCAGTTTCAACGGACAGGGGGTTGAAGCTTTCTTT. The encoded protein is CASSFNGQGVEAFF.